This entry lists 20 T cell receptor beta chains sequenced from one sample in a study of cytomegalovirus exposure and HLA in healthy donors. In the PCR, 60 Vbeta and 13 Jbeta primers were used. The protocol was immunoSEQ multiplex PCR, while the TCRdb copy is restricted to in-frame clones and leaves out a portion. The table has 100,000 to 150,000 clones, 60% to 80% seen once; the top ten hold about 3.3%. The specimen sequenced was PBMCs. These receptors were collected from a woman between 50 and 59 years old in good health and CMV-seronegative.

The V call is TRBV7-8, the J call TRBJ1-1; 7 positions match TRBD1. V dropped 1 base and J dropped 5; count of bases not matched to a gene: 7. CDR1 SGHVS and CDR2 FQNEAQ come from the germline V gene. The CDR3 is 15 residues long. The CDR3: CASSLEGDRETEAFF. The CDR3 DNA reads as TGTGCCAGCAGCTTAGAGGGTGACAGGGAGACTGAAGCTTTCTTT.

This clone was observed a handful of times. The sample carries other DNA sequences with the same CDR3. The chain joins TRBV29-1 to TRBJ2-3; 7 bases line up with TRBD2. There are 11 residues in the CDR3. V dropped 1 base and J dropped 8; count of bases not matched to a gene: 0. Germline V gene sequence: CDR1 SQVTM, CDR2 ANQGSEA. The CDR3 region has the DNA TGCAGCGTTGAAGGGGGGGGTACGCAGTATTTT. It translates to CSVEGGGTQYF.

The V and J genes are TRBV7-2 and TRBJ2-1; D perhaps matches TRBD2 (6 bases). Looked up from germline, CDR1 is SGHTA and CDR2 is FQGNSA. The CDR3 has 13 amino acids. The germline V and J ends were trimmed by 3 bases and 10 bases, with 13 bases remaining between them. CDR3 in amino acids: CASSFWTGREQFF. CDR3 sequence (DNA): TGTGCCAGCAGCTTCTGGACTGGGAGGGAGCAGTTCTTC. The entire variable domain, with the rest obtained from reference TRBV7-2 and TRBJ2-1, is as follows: GAGVSQSPSNKVTEKGKDVELRCDPISGHTALYWYRQSLGQGLEFLIYFQGNSAPDKSGLPSDRFSAERTGGSVSTLTIQRTQQEDSAVYLCASSFWTGREQFFGPGTRLTVL.

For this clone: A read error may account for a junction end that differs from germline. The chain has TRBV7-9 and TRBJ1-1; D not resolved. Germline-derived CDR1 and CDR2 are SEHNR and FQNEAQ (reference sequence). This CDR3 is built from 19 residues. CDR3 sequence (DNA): TGTGCCAGCAGCTTATTCCGAGCTTGGGTCAGACAATCGAACGCTGAAGCTTTCTTT. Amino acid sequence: CASSLFRAWVRQSNAEAFF.

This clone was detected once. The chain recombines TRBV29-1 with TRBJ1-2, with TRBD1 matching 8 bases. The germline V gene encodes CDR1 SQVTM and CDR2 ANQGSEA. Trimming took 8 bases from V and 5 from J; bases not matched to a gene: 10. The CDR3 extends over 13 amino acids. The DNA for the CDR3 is TGCAGCATGCTTACTCACAGGGGGTATGGCTACACCTTC. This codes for CSMLTHRGYGYTF.

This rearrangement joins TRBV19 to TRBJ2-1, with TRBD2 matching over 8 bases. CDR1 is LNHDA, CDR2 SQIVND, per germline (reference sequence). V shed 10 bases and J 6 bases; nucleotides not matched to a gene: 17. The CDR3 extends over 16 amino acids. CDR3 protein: CATKAPLAGGFNEQFF. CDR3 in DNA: TGTGCCACAAAGGCCCCACTTGCGGGAGGATTCAATGAGCAGTTCTTC. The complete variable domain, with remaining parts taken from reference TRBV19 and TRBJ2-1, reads DGGITQSPKYLFRKEGQNVTLSCEQNLNHDAMYWYRQDPGQGLRLIYYSQIVNDFQKGDIAEGYSVSREKKESFPLTVTSAQKNPTAFYLCATKAPLAGGFNEQFFGPGTRLTVL.

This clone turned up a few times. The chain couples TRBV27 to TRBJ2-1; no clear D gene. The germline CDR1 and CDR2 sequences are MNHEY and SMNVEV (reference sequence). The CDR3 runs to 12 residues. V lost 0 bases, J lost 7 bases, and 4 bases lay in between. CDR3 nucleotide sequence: TGTGCCAGCAGTTTATCGCGGAATGAGCAGTTCTTC. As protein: CASSLSRNEQFF.

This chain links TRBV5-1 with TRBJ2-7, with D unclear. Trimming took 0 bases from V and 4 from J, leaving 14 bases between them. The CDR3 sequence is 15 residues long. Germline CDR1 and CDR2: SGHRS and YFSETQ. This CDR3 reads CASSLALGRPYEQYF. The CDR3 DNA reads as TGCGCCAGCAGCTTGGCCTTGGGCAGGCCATACGAGCAGTACTTC.

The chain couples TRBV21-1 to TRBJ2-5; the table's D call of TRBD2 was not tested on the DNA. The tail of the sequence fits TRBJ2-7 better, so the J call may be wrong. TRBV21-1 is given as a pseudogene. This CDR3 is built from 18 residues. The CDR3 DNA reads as TGTGCCAGCAGCAAAATGGCGGCGGCGGGCCTTCGGAGCTACGAGCAGTACTTC. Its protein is CASSKMAAAGLRSYEQYF.

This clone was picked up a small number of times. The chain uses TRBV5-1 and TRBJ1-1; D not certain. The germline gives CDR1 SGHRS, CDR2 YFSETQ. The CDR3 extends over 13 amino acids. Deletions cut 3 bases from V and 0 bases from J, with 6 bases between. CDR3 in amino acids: CASSSTVNTEAFF. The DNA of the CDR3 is TGCGCCAGCAGCTCAACAGTGAACACTGAAGCTTTCTTT.

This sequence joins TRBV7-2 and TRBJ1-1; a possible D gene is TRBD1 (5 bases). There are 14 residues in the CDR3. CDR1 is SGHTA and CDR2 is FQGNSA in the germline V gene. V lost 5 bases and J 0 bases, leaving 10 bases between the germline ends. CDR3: CASSQLGVNTEAFF. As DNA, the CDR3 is TGTGCCAGCAGCCAATTAGGGGTGAACACTGAAGCTTTCTTT.

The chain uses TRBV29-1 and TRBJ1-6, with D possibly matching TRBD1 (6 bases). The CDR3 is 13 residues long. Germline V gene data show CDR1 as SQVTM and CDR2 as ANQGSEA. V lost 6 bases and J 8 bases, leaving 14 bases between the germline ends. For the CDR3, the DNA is TGCAGCGTCGGGGACAACCTAGATTCACCCCTCCACTTT. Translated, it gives CSVGDNLDSPLHF.

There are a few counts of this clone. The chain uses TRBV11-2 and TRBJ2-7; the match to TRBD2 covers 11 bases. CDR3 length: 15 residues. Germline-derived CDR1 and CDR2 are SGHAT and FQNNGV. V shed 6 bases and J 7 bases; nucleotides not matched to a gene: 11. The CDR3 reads CASRRETSGTREQYF. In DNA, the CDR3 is TGTGCCAGCAGAAGGGAGACTAGCGGGACTAGGGAGCAGTACTTC.

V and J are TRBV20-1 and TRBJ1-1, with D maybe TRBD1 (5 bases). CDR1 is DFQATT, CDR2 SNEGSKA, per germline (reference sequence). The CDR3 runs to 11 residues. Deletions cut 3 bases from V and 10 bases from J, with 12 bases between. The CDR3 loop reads CSARLVGGAFF. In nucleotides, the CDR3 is TGCAGTGCTAGGTTGGTGGGGGGAGCTTTCTTT.

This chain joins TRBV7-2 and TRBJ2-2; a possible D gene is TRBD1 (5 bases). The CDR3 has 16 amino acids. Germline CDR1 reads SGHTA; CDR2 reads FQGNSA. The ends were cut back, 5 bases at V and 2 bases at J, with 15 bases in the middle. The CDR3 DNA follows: TGTGCCAGCAGCCCCGTAGGGGTCAGAAACACCGGGGAGCTGTTTTTT. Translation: CASSPVGVRNTGELFF. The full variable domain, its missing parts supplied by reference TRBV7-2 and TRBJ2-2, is GAGVSQSPSNKVTEKGKDVELRCDPISGHTALYWYRQSLGQGLEFLIYFQGNSAPDKSGLPSDRFSAERTGGSVSTLTIQRTQQEDSAVYLCASSPVGVRNTGELFFGEGSRLTVL.

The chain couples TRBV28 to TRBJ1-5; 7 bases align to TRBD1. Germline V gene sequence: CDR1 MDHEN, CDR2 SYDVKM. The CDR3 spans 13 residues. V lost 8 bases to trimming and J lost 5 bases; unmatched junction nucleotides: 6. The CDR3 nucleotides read TGTGCCAGCTCCGACAGGGAGGATCAGCCCCAGCATTTT. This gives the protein CASSDREDQPQHF.

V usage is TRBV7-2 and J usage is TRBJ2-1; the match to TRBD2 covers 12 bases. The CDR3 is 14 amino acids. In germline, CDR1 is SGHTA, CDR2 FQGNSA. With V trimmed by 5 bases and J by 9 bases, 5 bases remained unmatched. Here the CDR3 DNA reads TGTGCCAGCAGCCCGGAACTAGCGGGGGGTGAGCAGTTCTTC. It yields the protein CASSPELAGGEQFF.

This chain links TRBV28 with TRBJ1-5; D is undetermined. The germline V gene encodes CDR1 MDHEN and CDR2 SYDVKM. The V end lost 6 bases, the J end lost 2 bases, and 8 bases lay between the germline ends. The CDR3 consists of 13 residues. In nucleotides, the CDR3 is TGTGCCAGCAGGCCGGTGGGCAATCAGCCCCAGCATTTT. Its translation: CASRPVGNQPQHF.

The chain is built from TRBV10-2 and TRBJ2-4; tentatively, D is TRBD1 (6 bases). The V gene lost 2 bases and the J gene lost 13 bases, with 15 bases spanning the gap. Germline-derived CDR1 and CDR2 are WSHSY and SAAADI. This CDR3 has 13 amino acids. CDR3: CASSEGDRTQQYF. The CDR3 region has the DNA TGCGCCAGCAGTGAGGGAGACAGGACCCAACAGTACTTC.

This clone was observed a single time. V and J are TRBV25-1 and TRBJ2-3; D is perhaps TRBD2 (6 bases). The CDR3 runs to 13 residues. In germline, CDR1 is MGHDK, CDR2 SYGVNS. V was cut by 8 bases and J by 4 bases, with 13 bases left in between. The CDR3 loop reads CASGVGGADTQYF. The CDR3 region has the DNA TGTGCCAGCGGTGTCGGGGGTGCAGATACGCAGTATTTT. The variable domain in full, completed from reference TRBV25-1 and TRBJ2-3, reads EADIYQTPRYLVIGTGKKITLECSQTMGHDKMYWYQQDPGMELHLIHYSYGVNSTEKGDLSSESTVSRIRTEHFPLTLESARPSHTSQYLCASGVGGADTQYFGPGTRLTVL.